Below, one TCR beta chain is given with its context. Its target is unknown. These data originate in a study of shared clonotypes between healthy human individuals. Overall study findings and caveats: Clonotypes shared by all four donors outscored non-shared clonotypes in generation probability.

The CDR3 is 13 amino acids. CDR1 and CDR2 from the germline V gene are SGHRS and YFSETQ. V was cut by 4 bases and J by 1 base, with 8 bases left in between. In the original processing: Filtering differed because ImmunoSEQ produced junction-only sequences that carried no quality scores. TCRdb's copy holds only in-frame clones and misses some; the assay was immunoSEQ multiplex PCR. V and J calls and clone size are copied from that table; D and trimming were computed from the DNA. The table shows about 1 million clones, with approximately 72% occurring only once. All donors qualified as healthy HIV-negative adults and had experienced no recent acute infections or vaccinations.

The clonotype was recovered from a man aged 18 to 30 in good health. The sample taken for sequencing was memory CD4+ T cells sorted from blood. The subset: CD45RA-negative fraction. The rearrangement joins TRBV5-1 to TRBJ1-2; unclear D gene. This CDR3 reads CASSVNVNYGYTF. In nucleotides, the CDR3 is TGCGCCAGCAGCGTTAACGTTAACTATGGCTACACCTTC.